This T cell receptor beta chain was captured in a study of blood T cell repertoires in COVID-19. Across the study: The United States, Italy and Spain were the sources of the acute and convalescent COVID-19 samples. From T cells, B-cell-depleted T cells, or PBMCs came the material, which was cDNA or gDNA.

Under the authors' procedure: Estimated nucleated cell counts came from reference gene primer amplification. Repertoires were generated with immunoSEQ multiplex PCR, while TCRdb's copy carries only in-frame clones and drops some. V, J and clone size are those of that table, while D and trimming were read from the DNA. The sample has some 56,000 clones, more than 70% seen once. This clone has more than one count but fewer than ten. What was sequenced was peripheral blood. The clonotype was recovered from a man aged 60 to 75 with acute or convalescent COVID-19.

The CDR3 spells CATSRGGLAGGSEQYF. The CDR3 DNA reads as TGTGCCACCAGCAGAGGAGGACTAGCGGGGGGGAGTGAGCAGTACTTC. The rearrangement joins TRBV15 to TRBJ2-7, with 15 bases matching TRBD2. J gave up 7 bases and V 1 base, and 5 bases lay outside the gene matches. CDR1 and CDR2 (germline): LNHNV, YYDKDF (reference sequence). This CDR3 contains 16 residues.